A single sample gave rise to the 29 T cell receptor beta chains below, sequenced in a study of T-cell reconstitution after alpha-beta-depleted transplantation in children. TCRbeta library construction was performed incorporating unique molecular identifiers. TCRdb called the PCR reads again in MiXCR, with one record for every CDR3 protein. This sample yields about 360,000 distinct CDR3 sequences, of which less than 15% are seen a single time; about 4.5% belongs to the top ten. The starting material was PBMCs, obtained from the stem cell graft. The receptors stem from a human donor who donated a stem cell graft to a child with Fanconi anemia.

There are a few counts of this clonotype. The chain employs TRBV20-1 and TRBJ2-1, with D possibly being TRBD2 (5 bases). Germline values: CDR1 DFQATT, CDR2 SNEGSKA (reference sequence). The CDR3 runs to 18 residues. With 0 bases removed from V and 5 bases from J, the gap between germline ends came to 23 bases. The DNA for the CDR3 is TGCAGTGCTAGAGATCGTAGACTCGGGGTCTCGTTTAACAATGAGCAGTTCTTC. It codes for CSARDRRLGVSFNNEQFF.

This clonotype was recorded many times. The chain has TRBV12-3 or TRBV12-4 and TRBJ2-6; D possibly corresponds to TRBD1 (5 bases). This CDR3 has 14 residues. V lost 8 bases to trimming and J lost 0 bases, with 8 bases between them. The CDR3 is CASGDSSGANVLTF. The CDR3, as DNA: TGTGCCAGCGGAGACAGCTCTGGGGCCAACGTCCTGACTTTC.

In its sample, this clonotype was seen a few times. The chain joins TRBV5-1 to TRBJ1-3; D may be TRBD1 (6 bases). This CDR3 is built from 14 residues. From germline, CDR1 is SGHRS and CDR2 YFSETQ. V was trimmed by 0 bases and J by 2 bases, leaving 6 bases between them. The chain's CDR3 is CASSLGTAGNTIYF. The CDR3 nucleotides read TGCGCCAGCAGCTTGGGGACAGCTGGAAACACCATATATTTT.

This clonotype has more than one count but fewer than ten. CDR3 in DNA: TGCGCCAGCAACAGGGAGGACACCGGGGAGCTGTTTTTT. Translated, it gives CASNREDTGELFF. V is TRBV5-1 and J is TRBJ2-2; possibly TRBD1 or TRBD2 for D (6 bases each). The V gene lost 6 bases and the J gene lost 3 bases, with 9 bases spanning the gap. The germline CDR1 and CDR2 sequences are SGHRS and YFSETQ. CDR3 size: 13 residues.

This clonotype appeared a few times. This rearrangement joins TRBV5-1 to TRBJ1-1; no clear D gene. Germline V lookup: CDR1 SGHRS, CDR2 YFSETQ. V lost 2 bases to trimming and J lost 1 base, with 6 bases between them. CDR3 length: 13 amino acids. CDR3 coding DNA: TGCGCCAGCAGCTTAAACGAGAACACTGAAGCTTTCTTT. Its translation is CASSLNENTEAFF.

In this sample, this clonotype turned up a few times. This CDR3 is CASSLGSNYEQYF. The CDR3 region has the DNA TGTGCCAGCAGTTTGGGCAGCAACTACGAGCAGTACTTC. The chain combines TRBV12-3 or TRBV12-4 with TRBJ2-7; D is undetermined. V was pared by 3 bases and J by 3 bases, with 9 bases between. The CDR3 sequence is 13 residues long.

The V and J genes are TRBV7-9 and TRBJ2-1, with 10 bases matching TRBD2. With V trimmed by 5 bases and J by 5 bases, 9 bases remained unmatched. The CDR3 is made up of 16 amino acids. Germline V lookup: CDR1 SEHNR, CDR2 FQNEAQ (reference sequence). CDR3 amino acids: CASSPDVSGGDNEQFF. CDR3 nucleotide sequence: TGTGCCAGCAGCCCGGACGTGAGCGGGGGGGACAATGAGCAGTTCTTC.

This chain uses TRBV11-2 with TRBJ1-6; no clear D. Germline V CDR1 and CDR2: SGHAT, FQNNGV. V lost 4 bases and J lost 0, with 7 bases in between. The CDR3 is 15 amino acids. The CDR3 sequence is CASSSLGSYNSPLHF. The DNA for the CDR3 is TGTGCCAGCAGCTCTTTAGGCTCCTATAATTCACCCCTCCACTTT.

This clonotype turned up a few times. The chain recombines TRBV11-2 with TRBJ2-7; no firm D call. Trimming took off 1 base at V and 0 bases at J, with 4 bases between the two ends. CDR3 length equals 13 residues. The germline CDR1 and CDR2 sequences are SGHAT and FQNNGV. CDR3 amino acids: CASSLGSSYEQYV. The CDR3 DNA sequence: TGTGCCAGCAGCTTAGGGTCCTCCTACGAGCAGTACGTC.

This clonotype was recorded many times. The chain recombines TRBV7-2 with TRBJ2-7; the match to TRBD1 covers 10 bases. Germline CDR1 is SGHTA and CDR2 is FQGNSA. The CDR3 covers 14 residues. J lost 5 bases, V lost 3 bases, and 4 bases had no gene match. The CDR3: CASSFRQGAHEQYF. In DNA form, the CDR3 reads TGTGCCAGCAGCTTTAGACAGGGGGCTCACGAGCAGTACTTC.

V is TRBV12-3 or TRBV12-4 and J is TRBJ1-2; TRBD1 is a possible D gene (6 bases). The length of the CDR3 is 15 residues. V was clipped by 1 base and J by 5 bases, with 14 bases between them. The CDR3 region is CASSLEGGGFYGYTF. In nucleotides, the CDR3 is TGTGCCAGCAGTTTAGAGGGAGGGGGTTTTTATGGCTACACCTTC.

This clonotype was seen a handful of times. The V gene is TRBV7-6, the J gene TRBJ1-4, with D uncertain. The CDR3 covers 11 residues. Per the germline V gene, CDR1 is SGHVS and CDR2 is FNYEAQ. V dropped 2 bases and J dropped 7 bases, with 2 bases sitting between them. The CDR3 loop reads CASSLTEKLFF. The CDR3 DNA sequence: TGTGCCAGCAGCTTAACTGAAAAACTGTTTTTT.

This clonotype showed up just a few times. The chain recombines TRBV4-3 with TRBJ2-1; weak D call: TRBD2 (5 bases). Per the germline V gene, CDR1 is LGHNA and CDR2 is YSLEER. The CDR3 totals 17 residues. V was pared by 1 base and J by 1 base, with 14 bases between. CDR3 sequence (DNA): TGCGCCAGCAGCCAAGGACTACCGGGATCATCCTACAATGAGCAGTTCTTC. Translating gives CASSQGLPGSSYNEQFF.

The V gene is TRBV6-1, the J gene TRBJ1-5, with 7 bases identical to TRBD1. V lost 6 bases and J lost 1; bases outside the gene matches: 6. The germline V gene encodes CDR1 MNHNS and CDR2 SASEGT. The CDR3 length is 15 residues. The CDR3 loop reads CASSPDRVSNQPQHF. The CDR3 DNA sequence: TGTGCCAGCAGCCCCGACAGGGTCAGCAATCAGCCCCAGCATTTT.

This clonotype was detected ten times or more. The chain combines TRBV6-1 with TRBJ2-1; maybe TRBD2 (6 bases). The CDR3 sequence is 16 residues long. CDR1 and CDR2 from the germline V gene are MNHNS and SASEGT. V dropped 1 base and J dropped 4 bases, with 14 bases sitting between them. The CDR3 nucleotides are TGTGCCAGCAGTGAAGTGGCCGGGGGATCGTACAATGAGCAGTTCTTC. It translates to CASSEVAGGSYNEQFF.

The chain uses TRBV9 and TRBJ2-1; 7 bases are shared with TRBD2. Germline V gene data show CDR1 as SGDLS and CDR2 as YYNGEE. The V gene end was trimmed by 0 bases and the J gene end by 6 bases; junction bases not matched to a gene: 6. CDR3 length: 15 residues. The CDR3 coding sequence is TGTGCCAGCAGCGTAGGTGGGGGGGTGCTCAATGAGCAGTTCTTC. Translation gives CASSVGGGVLNEQFF.

Many counts were recorded for this clonotype. In DNA form, the CDR3 reads TGTGCCAGCAGTCTGAATATCCACGAGCAGTACGTC. Translation gives CASSLNIHEQYV. The V gene is TRBV28, the J gene TRBJ2-7; no clear D gene. CDR3 length: 12 amino acids. Per germline, CDR1 MDHEN and CDR2 SYDVKM. The ends were cut back, 5 bases at V and 5 bases at J, with 10 bases in the middle.

V gene TRBV5-1 combines with J gene TRBJ2-3, with no clear D. CDR1 is SGHRS, CDR2 YFSETQ, per germline. The CDR3 has 15 amino acids. V dropped 1 base and J dropped 2 bases, with 11 bases sitting between them. The CDR3 DNA follows: TGCGCCAGCAGCTTGATGTGGCGGCTCACAGATACGCAGTATTTT. It codes for CASSLMWRLTDTQYF.

This clonotype was seen repeatedly, ten times or more. The genes are TRBV29-1 and TRBJ1-5, with 8 bases fitting TRBD1. The V and J ends lost 5 bases and 0 bases, in that order; junction bases with no gene match: 3. Germline CDR1 is SQVTM and CDR2 is ANQGSEA. This CDR3 spans 14 amino acids. The CDR3 DNA reads as TGCAGCGTTCTACAGGGGGGTAGCAATCAGCCCCAGCATTTT. Translating it yields CSVLQGGSNQPQHF.

The V call is TRBV18, the J call TRBJ2-3; D not certain. V was trimmed by 1 base and J by 1 base, leaving 12 bases between them. The CDR3 is 16 amino acids. Germline V gene lookup returns CDR1 KGHSH and CDR2 LQKENI. CDR3 nucleotide sequence: TGTGCCAGCTCACCACGGTTAGGAAGGGGCACAGATACGCAGTATTTT. Translation: CASSPRLGRGTDTQYF. Combining the CDR3 with reference TRBV18 and TRBJ2-3 gives the whole variable domain NAGVMQNPRHLVRRRGQEARLRCSPMKGHSHVYWYRQLPEEGLKFMVYLQKENIIDESGMPKERFSAEFPKEGPSILRIQQVVRGDSAAYFCASSPRLGRGTDTQYFGPGTRLTVL.

The chain uses TRBV3-1 and TRBJ2-7, with D unclear. CDR1 is LGHDT and CDR2 is YNNKEL in the germline V gene (reference sequence). The CDR3 contains 13 residues. For the CDR3, the DNA is TGTGCCAGCACCCAAGAAGAAGGGAATGAGCAGTACGTC. It codes for CASTQEEGNEQYV.

This clonotype was counted many times. The V gene is TRBV25-1, the J gene TRBJ2-3; TRBD2 aligns across 15 bases. With 5 bases clipped from V and 4 bases from J, the junction kept 4 bases outside the gene matches. The CDR3 is 16 residues long. Germline V gene sequence: CDR1 MGHDK, CDR2 SYGVNS. DNA for the CDR3: TGTGCCAGCAGTTGGACTAGCGGGGGGGCAGCAGATACGCAGTATTTT. It translates to CASSWTSGGAADTQYF.

The CDR3 reads CSAQRSNYNEQFF. CDR3 nucleotide sequence: TGCAGTGCTCAGAGGTCCAACTACAATGAGCAGTTCTTC. The chain links TRBV20-1 to TRBJ2-1; D unresolved. Germline CDR1 and CDR2: DFQATT and SNEGSKA (reference sequence). Trimming left V 5 bases short and J 3 bases short, with 11 bases between. The CDR3 spans 13 residues.

This clonotype was observed a few times. The V and J genes are TRBV7-2 and TRBJ2-2; TRBD2 matches at 7 bases. This CDR3 comprises 14 residues. Trimming took 4 bases from V and 2 from J; bases not matched to a gene: 1. Germline V gives CDR1 SGHTA, CDR2 FQGNSA. The CDR3: CASSSGLNTGELFF. Written as DNA, the CDR3 is TGTGCCAGCAGCTCGGGACTAAACACCGGGGAGCTGTTTTTT. Using reference TRBV7-2 and TRBJ2-2 for the parts outside the CDR3, the full variable domain is GAGVSQSPSNKVTEKGKDVELRCDPISGHTALYWYRQSLGQGLEFLIYFQGNSAPDKSGLPSDRFSAERTGGSVSTLTIQRTQQEDSAVYLCASSSGLNTGELFFGEGSRLTVL.

This rearrangement joins TRBV4-2 to TRBJ2-1; 8 nucleotides align to TRBD2. J gave up 8 bases and V 0 bases, and 6 bases lay outside the gene matches. CDR3 length equals 15 residues. Per the germline V gene, CDR1 is LGHNA and CDR2 is YNFKEQ. In DNA form, the CDR3 reads TGTGCCAGCAGCCAAGAAGACGGGGGGGCCTATGAGCAGTTCTTC. As protein: CASSQEDGGAYEQFF.

The chain uses TRBV27 and TRBJ2-1; 12 bases line up with TRBD2. The germline CDR1 and CDR2 sequences are MNHEY and SMNVEV (reference sequence). V trimming: 5 bases; J trimming: 6 bases; junction bases outside the gene matches: 8. This CDR3 comprises 16 residues. This CDR3 reads CASSRPSGGAINEQFF. The CDR3 nucleotides are TGTGCCAGCAGTCGGCCTAGCGGGGGGGCCATCAATGAGCAGTTCTTC.

This clonotype showed up just a few times. This chain joins TRBV6-5 and TRBJ1-5; TRBD1 matches at 9 bases. Germline CDR1 and CDR2: MNHEY and SVGAGI. V trimming: 6 bases; J trimming: 7 bases; junction bases outside the gene matches: 4. This CDR3 region has 13 residues. In nucleotides, the CDR3 is TGTGCCAGCAGGACAGGGGGAGACCAGCCCCAGCATTTT. Encoded protein: CASRTGGDQPQHF.

V gene TRBV29-1 combines with J gene TRBJ2-1, with TRBD1 matching 7 bases. The V gene end was trimmed by 0 bases and the J gene end by 5 bases; junction bases not matched to a gene: 7. The CDR3 contains 15 residues. Germline V gene sequence: CDR1 SQVTM, CDR2 ANQGSEA. CDR3 nucleotide sequence: TGCAGCGTTGAAGATATGTCAGGGGGTGACAATGAGCAGTTCTTC. It codes for CSVEDMSGGDNEQFF.

There are a few counts of this clonotype. This chain joins TRBV6-2 or TRBV6-3 and TRBJ2-5; D not certain. The CDR3 runs to 15 residues. Germline V CDR1 and CDR2: MNHEY, SVGEGT. Trimming took 4 bases from V and 1 from J, leaving 13 bases between them. The CDR3 protein is CASSSLRPFQETQYF. CDR3 bases: TGTGCCAGCAGTTCTCTGAGACCTTTCCAAGAGACCCAGTACTTC.